Given below is one TCR beta chain in context. Its antigen is still unknown. Base qualities are not at hand, and no much larger clone is one base apart. Other DNA variants within this sample encode the same CDR3. Using the deep immunoSEQ assay, multiplex PCR amplified TCR CDR3 regions from genomic DNA. Genomic DNA extracted from each cell subset was distributed evenly over all wells of several immunoSEQ 96-well plates, and each plate served as one replicate. For sorted subsets, 200 to 250 ng of genomic DNA, equivalent to some 33,000 T cell genomes, went into each replicate PCR. Purified libraries were quantified with a Qubit 3.0 fluorometer, sized on a Bioanalyzer 2100, and re-quantified with the KAPA Library Quantification kit. Each immunoSEQ 96-well plate was sequenced on its own single-read 150-cycle Illumina NextSeq 550 flow cell. The paper's data handling went like this. Because only junctional sequences without quality scores were contained in the immunoSEQ output, filtering matching that applied to full-length reads could not be performed. To assign V/J genes and CDR3, sequences were annotated using PyIR, a Python wrapper for IgBLAST v1.9, with IMGT germline references. Any read was removed if the V/J assignment was weak (E-value above 1e-6), the CDR3 was missing, or the read contained stop codons, out-of-frame junctions, or ambiguous translated residues. V3J clonotypes were defined by identical inferred V gene, J gene, and CDR3 amino acid sequence. The percentage overlap between two repertoires was calculated by dividing the number of shared unique clonotypes by the size of the smaller repertoire. Repertoire richness was assessed with RTK rarefaction, the Chao1 estimator, and Recon v2.1 estimates of unobserved clonotypes. Generation probabilities for all TCRbeta clonotypes obtained by the gDNA method from several donors were computed using OLGA. Not all clones reach the TCRdb copy of this immuneACCESS table, which keeps in-frame sequences only. Checked studies attribute under half of the gap to unresolved V genes and leave the rest unexplained. V and J calls and clone size are those listed in that table; D and trimming were worked out from the DNA. The sample table records about 1 million clones; more than 60% of these occur just once. About 1.5% of the sample goes to the ten largest clones.

This sample was included in a study of shared clonotypes between healthy human individuals (dated by TCRdb to the early 2020s). About the full investigation: The cohort included a few men and a couple of women between 18 and 49 years of age. To increase sequencing depth and limit assay-specific biases, different laboratories used diverse techniques to prepare libraries and sequence TCR repertoires. Leukapheresis yielded between about 0.9 and 9.5 billion PBMCs per donor. To estimate repertoire size and how much clonotype sharing occurs between individuals, the study deeply sequenced the blood TCR repertoires of 4 to 6 healthy adults. Per donor, three plates each were used for CD4 naive and CD4 memory, two for CD8 naive, and one for CD8 memory.

Study-wide findings and limitations: Rarefaction of sorted-subset datasets indicated incomplete sequencing despite the large sequencing depth. Compared with non-shared clonotypes, clonotypes shared by all four sorted-subset donors had higher generation probabilities. Estimated clonotype richness was generally larger for naive than for memory subsets. Sharing across a handful of donors was observed for around 4.8% of naive CD4, 3% to 3.5% of naive CD8, about 2.3% of memory CD4, and roughly 0.4% of memory CD8 clonotypes. Sampling was restricted to blood, and TCR repertoires in tissue are likely to differ from TCR repertoires in blood. The genetic and exposure-history diversity represented was limited by the small number of donors. Based on pairwise subsampling, the degree of clonotype sharing among donors was expected to be affected by sequencing depth.

Healthy HIV-negative adults with no recently reported acute infections or vaccinations were included as donors. Every donor was a Caucasian adult living in Nashville, Tennessee, USA. CD4+ T cells were enriched by magnetic negative selection, after which naive cells were positively selected on CD45RA and the negative fraction was taken as the memory subset. Blood was collected by leukapheresis, and PBMCs were isolated by Ficoll-Histopaque density gradient centrifugation and then cryopreserved in liquid nitrogen vapor phase. Purity and quantity of every magnetically sorted T cell population were checked by analytical flow cytometry. Genomic DNA was isolated from each sorted fraction and quantified by UV absorbance on a Nanodrop 2000c. V loses 3 bases, J loses 1 base, and the germline ends lie 7 bases apart. The germline V gene encodes CDR1 KGHSH and CDR2 LQKENI. The CDR3 goes from the cysteine to the phenylalanine over 14 residues. Of the read, only the CDR3 DNA is kept; its 42 bases are in frame from base 1.

Input material: memory CD4+ T cells sorted from blood. Taken with the paper, the label for cell subset or site translates to: CD45RA-negative fraction. Recombination joined TRBV18 with TRBJ1-3; the D gene cannot be named for sure. This sequence was found in a young man in good health. Read as DNA, the sequence is TGTGCCAGCTCACCTGGGATTTCTGGAAACACCATATATTTT. This is translated as CASSPGISGNTIYF.